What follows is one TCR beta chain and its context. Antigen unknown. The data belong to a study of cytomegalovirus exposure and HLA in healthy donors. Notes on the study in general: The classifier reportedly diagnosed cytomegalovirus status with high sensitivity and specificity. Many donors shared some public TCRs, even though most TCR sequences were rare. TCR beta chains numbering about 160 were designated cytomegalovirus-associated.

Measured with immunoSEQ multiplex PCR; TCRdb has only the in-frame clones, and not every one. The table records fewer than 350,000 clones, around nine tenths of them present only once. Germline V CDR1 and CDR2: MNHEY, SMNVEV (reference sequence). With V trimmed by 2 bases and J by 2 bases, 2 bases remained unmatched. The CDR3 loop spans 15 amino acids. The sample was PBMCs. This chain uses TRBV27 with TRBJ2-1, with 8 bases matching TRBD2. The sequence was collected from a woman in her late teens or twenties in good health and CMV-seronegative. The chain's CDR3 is CASSLAGGPYNEQFF. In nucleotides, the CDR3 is TGTGCCAGCAGTTTAGCGGGAGGACCCTACAATGAGCAGTTCTTC.